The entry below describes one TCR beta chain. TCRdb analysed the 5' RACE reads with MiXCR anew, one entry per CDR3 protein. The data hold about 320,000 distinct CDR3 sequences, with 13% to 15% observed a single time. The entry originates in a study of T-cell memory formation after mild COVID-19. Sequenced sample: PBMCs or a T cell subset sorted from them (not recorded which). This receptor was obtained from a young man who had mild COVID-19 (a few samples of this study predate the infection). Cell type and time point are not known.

As DNA, the CDR3 is TGTGCCAGCAGTTACGATCAGGACGGGGGGAATTCACCCCTCCACTTT. This translates into CASSYDQDGGNSPLHF. This chain links TRBV6-5 with TRBJ1-6; a weak D match, TRBD1 (5 bases). Looked up from germline, CDR1 is MNHEY and CDR2 is SVGAGI. V dropped 2 bases and J dropped 7 bases, with 15 bases sitting between them. This CDR3 contains 16 residues.